This TCR beta chain was documented in a study of blood T cells in healthy people across ages. The CDR3 extends over 15 amino acids. V gave up 4 bases and J gave up 2 bases, with 15 bases separating them. CDR1 is PRHDT and CDR2 is FYEKMQ in the germline V gene (reference sequence). Primers used in a second PCR of about 7 to 11 cycles were a sample-barcoded 5' primer and a J-beta primer mix. Individual samples furnished no less than 2.5 million CDR3-containing paired-end reads apiece. MiXCR, applied by TCRdb to the 5' RACE reads, yields one record per CDR3 protein. The sample lists some 1.8 million distinct CDR3 sequences; roughly 43% were seen once. This clonotype was counted a few times.

Sample: blood. The sequence was obtained from a human donor in good health. The chain combines TRBV13 with TRBJ2-7; tentatively, D is TRBD1 or TRBD2 (6 bases each). CDR3 coding DNA: TGTGCCAGCAGCTCCCGAGGAGGGGGGACCTACGAGCAGTACTTC. Its protein is CASSSRGGGTYEQYF.